At least ten counts were recorded for the clone carrying this T cell receptor beta chain. Time point given: newly diagnosed GD, antithyroid drugs for less than 3 months. PBMC-extracted RNA yielded the TCR library. EDTA tubes were used for drawing nine milliliters of peripheral blood. The data belong to a study of regulatory T cells in long-lasting Graves disease. Germline V gives CDR1 LNHDA, CDR2 SQIVND (reference sequence). The CDR3 runs 16 residues. V lost 0 bases and J 2 bases, leaving 11 bases between the germline ends. Assembly of TCR beta libraries relied on iRepertoire HTBI primers together with Arm-PCR of CDR3 regions. TCRdb fed the multiplex PCR reads into MiXCR, producing one record per CDR3 protein. The repertoire holds about 500,000 distinct CDR3 sequences, roughly 16% seen once, with less than 15% in the top ten. These data are also associated with another study on T cells in Graves' hyperthyroidism and ophthalmopathy. That study reports: In the first-round RT-PCR of the TCR CDR3, the HTBI primer set was used.

This clonotype was obtained from a man aged 35 to 55 with Graves disease. Sequenced here: peripheral blood mononuclear cells (PBMCs), sampled at new diagnosis, from a patient treated with antithyroid drugs. This rearrangement joins TRBV19 to TRBJ1-5; TRBD1 is a possible D gene (6 bases). CDR3 loop: CASSIEQGRGNQPQHF. The CDR3, as DNA: TGTGCCAGTAGTATAGAACAGGGTCGTGGCAATCAGCCCCAGCATTTT.